This section outlines one T cell receptor (beta chain) sequence together with its context. The antigen is not known. CDR3 and TCR beta VDJ profiling relied on a genomic DNA template. TCRdb itself ran the reads through MiXCR, one entry per CDR3 protein. The sample holds around 400,000 distinct CDR3 sequences, just under 70% seen once. V lost 3 bases and J lost 6, with 6 bases in between. Germline values: CDR1 SGHTA, CDR2 FQGTGA. The CDR3 spans 13 residues. This entry belongs to a study of CD8+CD57+ T cells in acquired aplastic anemia. The wider study: Sorted CD4+ and CD8+ cells yielded DNA averaging approximately 3.4 ug.

Broader study findings: It was found that nearly 30 CD8+ CDR3 sequences were shared between patients and controls.

J is TRBJ1-6 and V is TRBV7-3, with D uncertain. The source material was sorted CD4+, CD8+, or CD8+CD57+ T cells (not recorded which) from PBMCs. The sequence was collected from a human donor in good health, serving as a control. The CDR3 nucleotides are TGTGCCAGCAGCTTGGATCGTAATTCACCCCTCCACTTT. As protein: CASSLDRNSPLHF.